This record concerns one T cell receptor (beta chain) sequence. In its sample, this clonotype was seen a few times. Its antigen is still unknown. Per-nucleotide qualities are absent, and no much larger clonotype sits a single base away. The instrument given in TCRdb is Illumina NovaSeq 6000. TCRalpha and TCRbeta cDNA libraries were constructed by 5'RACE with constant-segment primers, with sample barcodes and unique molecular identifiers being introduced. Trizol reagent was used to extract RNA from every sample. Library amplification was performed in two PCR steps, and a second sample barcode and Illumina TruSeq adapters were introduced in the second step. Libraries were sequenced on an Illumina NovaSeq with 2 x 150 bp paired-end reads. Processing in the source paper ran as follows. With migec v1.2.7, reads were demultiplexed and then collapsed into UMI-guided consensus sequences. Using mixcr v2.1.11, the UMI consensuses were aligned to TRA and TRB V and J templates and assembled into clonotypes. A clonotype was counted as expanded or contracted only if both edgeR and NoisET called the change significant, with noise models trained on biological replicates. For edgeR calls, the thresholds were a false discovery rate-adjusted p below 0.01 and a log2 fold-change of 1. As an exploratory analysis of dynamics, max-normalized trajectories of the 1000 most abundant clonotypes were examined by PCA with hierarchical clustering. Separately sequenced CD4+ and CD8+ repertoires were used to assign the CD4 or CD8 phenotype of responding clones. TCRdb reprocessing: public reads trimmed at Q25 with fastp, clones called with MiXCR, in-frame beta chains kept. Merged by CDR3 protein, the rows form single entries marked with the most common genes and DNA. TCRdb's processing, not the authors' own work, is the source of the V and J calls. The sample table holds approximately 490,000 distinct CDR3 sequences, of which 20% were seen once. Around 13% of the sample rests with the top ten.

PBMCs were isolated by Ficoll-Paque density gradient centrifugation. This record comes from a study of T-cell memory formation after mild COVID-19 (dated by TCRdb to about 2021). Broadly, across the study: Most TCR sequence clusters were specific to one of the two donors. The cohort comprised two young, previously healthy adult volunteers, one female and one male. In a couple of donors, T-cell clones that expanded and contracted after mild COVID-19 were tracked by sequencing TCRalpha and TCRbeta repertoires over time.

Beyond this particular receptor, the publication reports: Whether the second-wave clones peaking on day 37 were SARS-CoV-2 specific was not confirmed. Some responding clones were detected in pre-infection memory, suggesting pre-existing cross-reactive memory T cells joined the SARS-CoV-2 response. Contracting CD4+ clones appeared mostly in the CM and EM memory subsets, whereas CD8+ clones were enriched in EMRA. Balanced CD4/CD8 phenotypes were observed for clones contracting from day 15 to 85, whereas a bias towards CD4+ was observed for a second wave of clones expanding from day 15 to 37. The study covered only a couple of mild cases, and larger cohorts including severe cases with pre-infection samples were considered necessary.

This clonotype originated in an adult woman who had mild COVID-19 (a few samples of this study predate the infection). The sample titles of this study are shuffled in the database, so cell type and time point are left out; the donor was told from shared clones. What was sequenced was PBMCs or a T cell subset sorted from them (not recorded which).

The CDR3 has the sequence CASRSPTVKSVGRASGSYNEQFF. DNA sequence: TGCGCCAGCAGATCGCCTACGGTTAAATCGGTCGGGAGGGCCTCTGGGTCCTACAATGAGCAGTTCTTC. The chain joins TRBV23-1 to TRBJ2-1; 8 bases in the junction line up with TRBD2. TRBV23-1 qualifies as an ORF whose function is uncertain. The CDR3 runs 23 residues from the cysteine to the phenylalanine. Only the CDR3 region is kept as DNA, spanning 69 bases read in frame from base 1. Here V drops 6 bases and J drops 1 base, and the junction holds 29 bases not matched to any gene.